This T cell receptor beta chain stems from a study of blood T cell repertoires in COVID-19. This table comes from immunoSEQ multiplex PCR, and its TCRdb copy is limited to in-frame clones, with some not included. Of under 300,000 clones listed, around 88% were seen once; the top ten hold roughly 13%. Germline CDR1 is LNHNV and CDR2 is YYDKDF (reference sequence). This CDR3 has 14 amino acids. The V end lost 8 bases, the J end lost 1 base, and 14 bases lay between the germline ends. The source material was peripheral blood. The clonotype comes from a woman aged 70-85 years with COVID-19, enrolled during active disease. V and J are TRBV15 and TRBJ1-2; D uncertain. The CDR3, as DNA: TGTGCCACCGGTGTTTGGCAGATTAACTATGGCTACACCTTC. Translation gives CATGVWQINYGYTF.